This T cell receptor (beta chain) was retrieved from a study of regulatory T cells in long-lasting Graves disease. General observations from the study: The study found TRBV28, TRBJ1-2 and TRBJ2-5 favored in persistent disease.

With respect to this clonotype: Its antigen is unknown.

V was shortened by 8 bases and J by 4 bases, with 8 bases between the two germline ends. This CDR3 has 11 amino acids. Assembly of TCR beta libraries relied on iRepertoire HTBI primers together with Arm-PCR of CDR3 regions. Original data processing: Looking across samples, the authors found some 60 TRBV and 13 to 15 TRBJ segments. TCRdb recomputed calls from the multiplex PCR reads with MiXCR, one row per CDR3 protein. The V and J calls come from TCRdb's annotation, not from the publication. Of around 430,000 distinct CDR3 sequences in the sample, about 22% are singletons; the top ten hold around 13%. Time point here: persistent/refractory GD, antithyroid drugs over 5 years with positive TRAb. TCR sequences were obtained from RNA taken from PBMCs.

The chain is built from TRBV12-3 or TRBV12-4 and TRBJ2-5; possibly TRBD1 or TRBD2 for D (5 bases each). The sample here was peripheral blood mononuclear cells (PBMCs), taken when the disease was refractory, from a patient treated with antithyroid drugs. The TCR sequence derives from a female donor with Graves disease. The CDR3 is CASSGTETQYF. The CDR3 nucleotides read TGTGCCAGCTCCGGGACAGAGACCCAGTACTTC.